Following are 28 T cell receptor beta chains from one sample sequenced in a study of blood T cell repertoires in COVID-19 (dated by TCRdb to the early 2020s). The library was produced with the immunoSEQ multiplex PCR assay. Held by TCRdb, this immuneACCESS table contains in-frame sequences only and omits some clones. Under half of the omission traces to an unresolved V gene where checked; the cause of the rest is unknown. Recorded for this sample are more than 150,000 clones; roughly 89% of them occurred a single time. The ten biggest clones cover roughly 0.6% of the sample. Sample: peripheral blood. The receptor source for this set is a man between 50 and 59 years old with acute or convalescent COVID-19.

The chain is built from TRBV18 and TRBJ1-1, with D possibly being TRBD1 (5 bases). Germline CDR1 KGHSH, CDR2 LQKENI. The V gene lost 0 bases and the J gene lost 1 base, with 12 bases spanning the gap. This CDR3 is 16 amino acids long. The CDR3 DNA is TGTGCCAGCTCACCACCCGTCGGCGGGGCGAACACTGAAGCTTTCTTT. Translated, it gives CASSPPVGGANTEAFF. Supplemented by reference TRBV18 and TRBJ1-1, the full variable domain reads NAGVMQNPRHLVRRRGQEARLRCSPMKGHSHVYWYRQLPEEGLKFMVYLQKENIIDESGMPKERFSAEFPKEGPSILRIQQVVRGDSAAYFCASSPPVGGANTEAFFGQGTRLTVV.

V gene TRBV5-5 combines with J gene TRBJ1-1; 10 bases line up with TRBD1. CDR1 and CDR2 from the germline V gene are SGHKS and YYEKEE (reference sequence). The CDR3 has 18 residues. V trimming: 2 bases; J trimming: 5 bases; junction bases outside the gene matches: 15. CDR3 residues: CASSFWLSGTGVPTEAFF. The DNA of the CDR3 is TGTGCCAGCAGCTTTTGGCTTTCCGGGACAGGGGTCCCAACTGAAGCTTTCTTT.

This clone has more than one count but fewer than ten. The chain links TRBV11-2 to TRBJ1-2, with D maybe TRBD1 (5 bases). Germline V gives CDR1 SGHAT, CDR2 FQNNGV. The CDR3 extends over 14 amino acids. Trimming removed 1 base at V and 8 bases at J, with 14 bases between. The CDR3 bases are TGTGCCAGCAGCTTAGTGGGGCCAGTGCACGGCTACACCTTC. This encodes CASSLVGPVHGYTF.

The gene calls are TRBV19 and TRBJ1-5; TRBD1 aligns across 9 bases. The V gene's germline CDR1 is LNHDA and CDR2 SQIVND (reference sequence). The CDR3 is made up of 14 amino acids. Losses at the gene ends were 6 bases for V and 5 bases for J; bases not matched to a gene: 5. Here the CDR3 DNA reads TGTGCCAGTAGAGGGGACAGGGTGTATCAGCCCCAGCATTTT. Translation gives CASRGDRVYQPQHF.

The V and J genes are TRBV9 and TRBJ2-2; tentative D call: TRBD1 (6 bases). With 0 bases removed from V and 5 bases from J, the gap between germline ends came to 14 bases. This CDR3 spans 16 amino acids. CDR1 SGDLS and CDR2 YYNGEE come from the germline V gene. The CDR3 region is CASSVGKGVGTGELFF. The DNA for the CDR3 is TGTGCCAGCAGCGTAGGGAAGGGGGTAGGAACCGGGGAGCTGTTTTTT.

This sequence joins TRBV2 and TRBJ2-1, with 10 positions matching TRBD1. V trimming: 6 bases; J trimming: 2 bases; junction bases outside the gene matches: 4. There are 15 residues in the CDR3. Germline V gene data show CDR1 as SNHLY and CDR2 as FYNNEI. The CDR3 region has the DNA TGTGCCAGCAGGGTAGACAGGGGGCCCTACAATGAGCAGTTCTTC. It codes for CASRVDRGPYNEQFF.

The CDR3 bases are TGTGCCAGTAGCATGGCGACAGGGGTTTCGTACGAGCAGTACTTC. Amino acid sequence: CASSMATGVSYEQYF. The chain couples TRBV19 to TRBJ2-7, with 8 bases matching TRBD1. CDR3 size: 15 residues. The germline CDR1 and CDR2 sequences are LNHDA and SQIVND (reference sequence). V was pared by 6 bases and J by 4 bases, with 11 bases of the junction left unmatched. Full variable domain (outside the CDR3, taken from reference TRBV19 and TRBJ2-7): DGGITQSPKYLFRKEGQNVTLSCEQNLNHDAMYWYRQDPGQGLRLIYYSQIVNDFQKGDIAEGYSVSREKKESFPLTVTSAQKNPTAFYLCASSMATGVSYEQYFGPGTRLTVT.

This clone has more than one count but fewer than ten. The V call is TRBV6-2 or TRBV6-3, the J call TRBJ2-7; D might be TRBD1 (5 bases). The CDR3 sequence is 14 residues long. The germline gives CDR1 MNHEY, CDR2 SVGEGT. V lost 3 bases and J lost 4, with 13 bases in between. CDR3 residues: CASSYQDKRYEQYF. The CDR3 DNA reads as TGTGCCAGCAGTTATCAGGACAAAAGATACGAGCAGTACTTC.

By sample share, this clone is medium-sized (0.01 to 0.1%). This sequence joins TRBV27 and TRBJ2-3, with 7 bases fitting TRBD1. The CDR3 runs to 14 residues. J lost 9 bases, V lost 5 bases, and 11 bases had no gene match. Germline assignment: CDR1 MNHEY and CDR2 SMNVEV (reference sequence). The CDR3 DNA sequence: TGTGCCAGCAGTAGGGACAGCGACCCCGGGACGCAGTATTTT. It codes for CASSRDSDPGTQYF.

J is TRBJ1-5 and V is TRBV6-6, with TRBD1 as a possible D gene (5 bases). CDR3 length: 15 residues. Trimming pared 5 bases from V and 2 bases from J, leaving 13 bases between. Looked up from germline, CDR1 is MNHNY and CDR2 is SVGAGI (reference sequence). CDR3 protein: CASSPHGQRNQPQHF. DNA for the CDR3: TGTGCCAGCAGTCCTCATGGACAACGCAATCAGCCCCAGCATTTT.

The rearrangement links TRBV10-3 to TRBJ1-2, with 7 bases identical to TRBD1. CDR1 and CDR2 from the germline V gene are ENHRY and SYGVKD. This CDR3 has 16 residues. With 6 bases clipped from V and 4 bases from J, the junction kept 14 bases outside the gene matches. The CDR3 nucleotides read TGTGCCATCAGCGGAGTATCTCAGGGGGAAATCTATGGCTACACCTTC. It codes for CAISGVSQGEIYGYTF.

This rearrangement joins TRBV15 to TRBJ1-5, with 8 bases identical to TRBD1. The CDR3 sequence is 15 residues long. Germline CDR1 LNHNV, CDR2 YYDKDF (reference sequence). V lost 0 bases, J lost 5 bases, and 3 bases stayed unmatched. Here the CDR3 reads CATSREVTGDQPQHF. The CDR3 bases are TGTGCCACCAGCAGAGAGGTGACAGGGGATCAGCCCCAGCATTTT.

The gene calls are TRBV10-2 and TRBJ2-1; perhaps TRBD2 as D (5 bases). Germline CDR1 reads WSHSY; CDR2 reads SAAADI. The CDR3 contains 13 residues. Trimming took 4 bases from V and 1 from J, leaving 5 bases between them. The CDR3 is CASSGLSYNEQFF. The DNA of the CDR3 is TGCGCCAGCAGTGGACTATCCTACAATGAGCAGTTCTTC.

This clone was observed once. CDR3 coding DNA: TGTGCCAGCAGCTTAGTCAGCGGACTTAATGAAAAACTGTTTTTT. It yields the protein CASSLVSGLNEKLFF. V gene TRBV7-2 combines with J gene TRBJ1-4; D remains unclear. The CDR3 covers 15 residues. Germline V gene lookup returns CDR1 SGHTA and CDR2 FQGNSA. Trimming shortened V by 1 base and J by 4 bases, and 10 bases separated the two germline ends.

The V call is TRBV30, the J call TRBJ2-7; 9 nucleotides line up with TRBD1. The V gene end was trimmed by 2 bases and the J gene end by 6 bases; junction bases not matched to a gene: 11. CDR1 and CDR2 (germline): GTSNPN, SVGIG (reference sequence). The CDR3 loop spans 15 amino acids. The CDR3, as DNA: TGTGCCTGGAGTCCGCCGGGACAGGGATTTGGCGAGCAGTACTTC. This encodes CAWSPPGQGFGEQYF.

This clone was detected only once. The V gene is TRBV10-2, the J gene TRBJ2-5; D possibly corresponds to TRBD1 (6 bases). The V gene lost 9 bases and the J gene lost 5 bases, with 13 bases spanning the gap. The V gene's germline CDR1 is WSHSY and CDR2 SAAADI. The CDR3 runs 12 residues. CDR3 amino acids: CASGTTAETQYF. The CDR3 DNA sequence: TGCGCCAGTGGGACAACGGCGGAGACCCAGTACTTC.

The chain joins TRBV18 to TRBJ2-3; 13 bases line up with TRBD2. The V segment lost 1 base and the J segment 5 bases; nucleotides outside the gene matches: 3. The CDR3 totals 16 residues. Germline CDR1 reads KGHSH; CDR2 reads LQKENI. CDR3 nucleotide sequence: TGTGCCAGCTCACCACAACTAGCGGGGGGGAAAGATACGCAGTATTTT. Its protein product is CASSPQLAGGKDTQYF.

The chain recombines TRBV12-3 or TRBV12-4 with TRBJ2-5, with D perhaps TRBD1 (6 bases). This CDR3 contains 13 residues. Trimming removed 3 bases from V and 7 bases from J, with 12 bases in between. The CDR3 region is CASSLNLGGTQYF. Here the CDR3 DNA reads TGTGCCAGCAGTTTGAACTTAGGGGGGACCCAGTACTTC.

J is TRBJ1-5 and V is TRBV7-8; D not resolved. The CDR3 contains 16 residues. V was shortened by 4 bases and J by 0 bases, with 13 bases between the two germline ends. The germline V gene has CDR1 SGHVS and CDR2 FQNEAQ. CDR3 DNA sequence: TGTGCCAGCAGCTCCGAAAGCTTTACTAGCAATCAGCCCCAGCATTTT. It is translated as CASSSESFTSNQPQHF.

V gene TRBV29-1 combines with J gene TRBJ1-2, with no clear D. The V gene's germline CDR1 is SQVTM and CDR2 ANQGSEA. Trimming stripped 2 bases from V and 0 bases from J, with 7 bases between. The CDR3 contains 13 residues. The CDR3: CSVEWASNYGYTF. In DNA, the CDR3 is TGCAGCGTTGAATGGGCCTCTAACTATGGCTACACCTTC. The variable domain in full, completed from reference TRBV29-1 and TRBJ1-2, reads SAVISQKPSRDICQRGTSLTIQCQVDSQVTMMFWYRQQPGQSLTLIATANQGSEATYESGFVIDKFPISRPNLTFSTLTVSNMSPEDSSIYLCSVEWASNYGYTFGSGTRLTVV.

This chain links TRBV7-2 with TRBJ2-4; 13 bases map to TRBD2. This CDR3 contains 17 residues. With V trimmed by 5 bases and J by 3 bases, 7 bases remained unmatched. The V gene's germline CDR1 is SGHTA and CDR2 FQGNSA. The chain's CDR3 is CASSPLAGGLGKNIQYF. CDR3 nucleotide sequence: TGTGCCAGCAGCCCACTAGCGGGGGGGCTCGGCAAAAACATTCAGTACTTC.

This clone came up a few times. V gene TRBV6-5 combines with J gene TRBJ2-7, with TRBD1 matching 10 bases. Germline assignment: CDR1 MNHEY and CDR2 SVGAGI. The CDR3 consists of 15 residues. The trim removed 6 bases at V and 2 bases at J, leaving 7 bases unmatched. The CDR3 protein is CASRPRQGATYEQYF. CDR3 DNA: TGTGCCAGCAGACCCCGACAGGGGGCGACCTACGAGCAGTACTTC.

The chain links TRBV7-2 to TRBJ2-2; 7 nucleotides align to TRBD1. This CDR3 is 16 amino acids long. V lost 4 bases and J lost 5; bases outside the gene matches: 10. Germline loops: CDR1 SGHTA, CDR2 FQGNSA. The CDR3 nucleotides read TGTGCCAGCAGCTACGGGTGGCTCAGGGGGACCGGGGAGCTGTTTTTT. Translating it yields CASSYGWLRGTGELFF. Full variable domain (remainder filled in from reference TRBV7-2 and TRBJ2-2): GAGVSQSPSNKVTEKGKDVELRCDPISGHTALYWYRQSLGQGLEFLIYFQGNSAPDKSGLPSDRFSAERTGGSVSTLTIQRTQQEDSAVYLCASSYGWLRGTGELFFGEGSRLTVL.

The gene calls are TRBV4-3 and TRBJ1-1; the D gene is possibly TRBD1 (6 bases). Looked up from germline, CDR1 is LGHNA and CDR2 is YSLEER. The CDR3 covers 16 residues. With 0 bases removed from V and 1 base from J, the gap between germline ends came to 12 bases. The CDR3 nucleotides are TGCGCCAGCAGCCAAGATCGGGGACATTCGAACACTGAAGCTTTCTTT. It codes for CASSQDRGHSNTEAFF.

This clone was observed a handful of times. This chain links TRBV19 with TRBJ1-2, with D perhaps matching TRBD1 (6 bases). The germline V gene has CDR1 LNHDA and CDR2 SQIVND (reference sequence). This CDR3 has 13 residues. The ends were cut back, 7 bases at V and 6 bases at J, with 15 bases in the middle. The CDR3 coding sequence is TGTGCCAGTACGGCGGCAGGGGCGCATGGCTACACCTTC. This translates into CASTAAGAHGYTF.

This chain links TRBV4-1 with TRBJ1-6; D might be TRBD1 (6 bases). The V end lost 0 bases, the J end lost 10 bases, and 16 bases lay between the germline ends. The CDR3 has 16 amino acids. Per germline, CDR1 MGHRA and CDR2 YSYEKL. CDR3 residues: CASSQDSSGERSPLHF. The DNA of the CDR3 is TGCGCCAGCAGCCAAGATTCTTCAGGGGAGAGGTCACCCCTCCACTTT.

The chain combines TRBV7-2 with TRBJ2-1; 11 bases are shared with TRBD2. In germline, CDR1 is SGHTA, CDR2 FQGNSA. The CDR3 loop spans 15 amino acids. The V gene end was trimmed by 5 bases and the J gene end by 4 bases; junction bases not matched to a gene: 4. CDR3 residues: CASSQGTSGYNEQFF. CDR3 nucleotides: TGTGCCAGCAGCCAGGGGACTAGCGGATACAATGAGCAGTTCTTC.

The V gene is TRBV5-1, the J gene TRBJ1-1; 9 positions match TRBD1. The CDR3 is made up of 15 amino acids. The V gene end was trimmed by 5 bases and the J gene end by 6 bases; junction bases not matched to a gene: 11. Germline CDR1 is SGHRS and CDR2 is YFSETQ. In DNA, the CDR3 is TGCGCCAGCAGTGGTGGGACAGGGCCGCTGGCTGAAGCTTTCTTT. It translates to CASSGGTGPLAEAFF. The complete variable domain, with remaining parts taken from reference TRBV5-1 and TRBJ1-1, reads KAGVTQTPRYLIKTRGQQVTLSCSPISGHRSVSWYQQTPGQGLQFLFEYFSETQRNKGNFPGRFSGRQFSNSRSEMNVSTLELGDSALYLCASSGGTGPLAEAFFGQGTRLTVV.